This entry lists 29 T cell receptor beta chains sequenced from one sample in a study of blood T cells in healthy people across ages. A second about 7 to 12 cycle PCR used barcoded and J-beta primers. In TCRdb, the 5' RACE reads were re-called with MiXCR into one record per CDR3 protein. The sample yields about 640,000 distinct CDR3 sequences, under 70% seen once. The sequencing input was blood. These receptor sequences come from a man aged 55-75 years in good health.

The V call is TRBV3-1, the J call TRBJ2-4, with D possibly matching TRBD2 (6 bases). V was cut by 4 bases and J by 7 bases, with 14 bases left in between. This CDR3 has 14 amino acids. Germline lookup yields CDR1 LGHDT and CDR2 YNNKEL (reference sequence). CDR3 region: CASSPGGARNIQYF. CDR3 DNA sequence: TGTGCCAGCAGCCCCGGCGGGGCCCGGAACATTCAGTACTTC.

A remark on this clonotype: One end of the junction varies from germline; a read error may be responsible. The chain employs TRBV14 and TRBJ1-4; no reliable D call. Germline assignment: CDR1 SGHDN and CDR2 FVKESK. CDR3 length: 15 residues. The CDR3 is CAGSHDSYTNEKLFF. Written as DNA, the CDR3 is TGTGCCGGCAGCCACGATTCTTATACTAATGAAAAACTGTTTTTT.

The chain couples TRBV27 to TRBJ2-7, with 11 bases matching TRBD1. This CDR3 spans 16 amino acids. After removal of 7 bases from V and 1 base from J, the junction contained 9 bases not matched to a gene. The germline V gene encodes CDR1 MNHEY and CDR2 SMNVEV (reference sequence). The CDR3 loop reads CASILPGTGGSYEQYF. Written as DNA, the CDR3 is TGTGCCAGCATCCTCCCCGGGACAGGGGGGTCCTACGAGCAGTACTTC.

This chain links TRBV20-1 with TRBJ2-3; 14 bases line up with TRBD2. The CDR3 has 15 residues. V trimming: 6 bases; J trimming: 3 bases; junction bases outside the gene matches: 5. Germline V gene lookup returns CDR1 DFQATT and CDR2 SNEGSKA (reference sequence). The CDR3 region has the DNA TGCAGTGCATTTGGACTAGCGGGGGGAACAGATACGCAGTATTTT. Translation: CSAFGLAGGTDTQYF.

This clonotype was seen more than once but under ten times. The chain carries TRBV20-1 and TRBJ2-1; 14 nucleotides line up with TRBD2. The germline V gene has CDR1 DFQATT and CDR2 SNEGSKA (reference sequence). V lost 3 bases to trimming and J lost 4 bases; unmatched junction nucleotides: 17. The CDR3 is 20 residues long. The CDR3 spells CSARAYRLAGGIRGYNEQFF. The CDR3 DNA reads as TGCAGTGCTAGGGCTTATAGACTAGCGGGGGGGATTAGGGGTTACAATGAGCAGTTCTTC.

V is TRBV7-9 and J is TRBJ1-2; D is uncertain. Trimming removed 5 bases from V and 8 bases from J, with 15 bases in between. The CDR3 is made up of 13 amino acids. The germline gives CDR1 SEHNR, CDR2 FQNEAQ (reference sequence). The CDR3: CASSPPISRGYTF. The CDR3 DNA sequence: TGTGCCAGCAGCCCGCCTATCTCCAGGGGCTACACCTTC.

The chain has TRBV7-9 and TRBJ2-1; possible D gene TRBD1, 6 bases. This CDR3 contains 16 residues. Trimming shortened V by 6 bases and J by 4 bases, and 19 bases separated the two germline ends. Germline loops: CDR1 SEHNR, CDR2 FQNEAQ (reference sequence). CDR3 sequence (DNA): TGTGCCAGCAGTCGGGCCCCGGACAGCCGATACAATGAGCAGTTCTTC. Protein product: CASSRAPDSRYNEQFF.

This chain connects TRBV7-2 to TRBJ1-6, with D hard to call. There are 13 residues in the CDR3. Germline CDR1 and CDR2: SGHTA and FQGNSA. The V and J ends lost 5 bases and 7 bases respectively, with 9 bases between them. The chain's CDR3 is CASSPVWNSPLHF. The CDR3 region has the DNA TGTGCCAGCAGCCCCGTCTGGAATTCACCCCTCCACTTT.

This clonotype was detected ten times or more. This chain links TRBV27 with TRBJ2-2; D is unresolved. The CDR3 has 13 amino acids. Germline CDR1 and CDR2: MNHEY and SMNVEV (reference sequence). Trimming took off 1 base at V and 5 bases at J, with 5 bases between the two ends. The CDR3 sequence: CASSLWGTGELFF. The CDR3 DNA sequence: TGTGCCAGCAGTTTATGGGGAACCGGGGAGCTGTTTTTT.

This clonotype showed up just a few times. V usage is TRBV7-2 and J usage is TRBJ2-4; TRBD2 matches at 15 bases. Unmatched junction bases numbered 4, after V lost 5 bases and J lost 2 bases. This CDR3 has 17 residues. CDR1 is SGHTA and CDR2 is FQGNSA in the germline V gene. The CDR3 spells CASSHGTSGGTKNIQYF. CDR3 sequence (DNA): TGTGCCAGCAGCCATGGGACTAGCGGGGGGACCAAAAACATTCAGTACTTC.

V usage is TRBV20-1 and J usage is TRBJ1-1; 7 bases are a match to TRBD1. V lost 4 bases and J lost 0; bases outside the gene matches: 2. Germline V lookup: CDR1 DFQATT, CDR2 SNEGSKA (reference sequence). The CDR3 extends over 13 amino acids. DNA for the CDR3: TGCAGTGCTACAGACAGGGTGAACACTGAAGCTTTCTTT. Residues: CSATDRVNTEAFF.

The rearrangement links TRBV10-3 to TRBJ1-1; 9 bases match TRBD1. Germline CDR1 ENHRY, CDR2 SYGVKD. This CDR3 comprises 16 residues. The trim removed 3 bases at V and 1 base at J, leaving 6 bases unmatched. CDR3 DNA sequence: TGTGCCATCAGTGACCAATACAGGGGGCGGAACACTGAAGCTTTCTTT. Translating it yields CAISDQYRGRNTEAFF.

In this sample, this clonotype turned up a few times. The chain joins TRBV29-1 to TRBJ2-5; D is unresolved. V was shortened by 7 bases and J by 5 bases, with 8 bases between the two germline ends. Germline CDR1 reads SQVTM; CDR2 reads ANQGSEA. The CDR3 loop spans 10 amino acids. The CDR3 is CSASVETQYF. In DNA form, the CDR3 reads TGCAGCGCCTCGGTGGAGACCCAGTACTTC.

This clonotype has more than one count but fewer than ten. The CDR3 here is CASSLSDFSGANVLTF. For the CDR3, the DNA is TGTGCCAGCAGCTTATCCGATTTCTCTGGGGCCAACGTCCTGACTTTC. The V call is TRBV7-9, the J call TRBJ2-6; no reliable D call. This CDR3 is 16 amino acids long. CDR1 is SEHNR, CDR2 FQNEAQ, per germline (reference sequence). Trimming left V 2 bases short and J 0 bases short, with 8 bases between.

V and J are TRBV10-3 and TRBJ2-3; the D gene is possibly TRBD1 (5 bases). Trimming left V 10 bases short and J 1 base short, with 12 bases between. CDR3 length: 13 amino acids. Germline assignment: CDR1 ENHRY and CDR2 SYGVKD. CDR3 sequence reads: CATEGARTDTQYF. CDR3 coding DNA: TGTGCCACAGAAGGGGCACGCACAGATACGCAGTATTTT.

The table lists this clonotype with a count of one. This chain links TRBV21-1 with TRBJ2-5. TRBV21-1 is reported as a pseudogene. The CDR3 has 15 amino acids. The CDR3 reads CASSKYVHSQETQYF. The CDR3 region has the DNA TGTGCCAGCAGCAAATATGTGCACTCCCAAGAGACCCAGTACTTC.

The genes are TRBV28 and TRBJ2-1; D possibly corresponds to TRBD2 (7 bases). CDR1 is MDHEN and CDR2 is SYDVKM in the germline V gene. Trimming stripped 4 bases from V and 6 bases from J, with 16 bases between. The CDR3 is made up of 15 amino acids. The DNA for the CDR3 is TGTGCCAGCAGTTCCGCGGGGGCTGATTTCAATGAGCAGTTCTTC. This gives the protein CASSSAGADFNEQFF.

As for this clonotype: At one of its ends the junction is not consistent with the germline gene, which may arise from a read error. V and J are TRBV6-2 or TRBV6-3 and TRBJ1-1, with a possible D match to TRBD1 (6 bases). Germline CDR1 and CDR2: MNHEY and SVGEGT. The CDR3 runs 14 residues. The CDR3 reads CASRPAIGGTGAFF. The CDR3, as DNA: TGTGCCAGCAGACCCGCTATAGGGGGGACTGGAGCTTTCTTT.

CDR3 sequence (DNA): TGTGCCAGCAGTTCCACTAGCGGGGGGGCCTACAATGAGCAGTACTTC. Translating it yields CASSSTSGGAYNEQYF. The V call is TRBV7-2, the J call TRBJ2-1; TRBD2 matches 13 bases. The end of the DNA fits TRBJ2-7 better, so the J call may be wrong. The CDR3 has 16 residues. Germline V CDR1 and CDR2: SGHTA, FQGNSA.

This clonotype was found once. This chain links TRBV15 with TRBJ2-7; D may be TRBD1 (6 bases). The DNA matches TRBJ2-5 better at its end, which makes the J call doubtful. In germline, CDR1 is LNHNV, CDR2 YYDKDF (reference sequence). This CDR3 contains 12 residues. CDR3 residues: CATGNRVETQYF. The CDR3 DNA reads TGTGCCACCGGCAACAGGGTTGAGACCCAGTACTTC.

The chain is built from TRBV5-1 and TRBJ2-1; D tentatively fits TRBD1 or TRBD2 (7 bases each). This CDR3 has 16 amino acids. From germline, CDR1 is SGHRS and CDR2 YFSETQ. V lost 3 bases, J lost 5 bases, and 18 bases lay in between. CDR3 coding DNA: TGCGCCAGCAGCTCAAAGGGGGCGCGGGGGAACAATGAGCAGTTCTTC. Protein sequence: CASSSKGARGNNEQFF.

CDR3 amino acids: CASSLVPPNNEQFF. DNA of the CDR3: TGCGCCAGCAGCCTGGTCCCGCCCAATAATGAGCAGTTCTTC. V gene TRBV5-1 combines with J gene TRBJ2-1; unclear D gene. Germline lookup yields CDR1 SGHRS and CDR2 YFSETQ. There are 14 residues in the CDR3. The V end lost 4 bases, the J end lost 7 bases, and 15 bases lay between the germline ends.

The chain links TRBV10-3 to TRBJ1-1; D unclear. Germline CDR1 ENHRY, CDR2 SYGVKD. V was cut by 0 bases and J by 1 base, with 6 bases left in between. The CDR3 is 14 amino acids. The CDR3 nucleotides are TGTGCCATCAGTGAGTCGCAGGAGAACACTGAAGCTTTCTTT. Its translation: CAISESQENTEAFF.

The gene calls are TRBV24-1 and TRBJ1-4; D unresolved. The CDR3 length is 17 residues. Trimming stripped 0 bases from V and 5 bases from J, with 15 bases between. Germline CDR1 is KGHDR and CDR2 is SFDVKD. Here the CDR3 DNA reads TGTGCCACCAGTGATTTGCAGTTTCGGGGTCGGAATGAAAAACTGTTTTTT. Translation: CATSDLQFRGRNEKLFF.

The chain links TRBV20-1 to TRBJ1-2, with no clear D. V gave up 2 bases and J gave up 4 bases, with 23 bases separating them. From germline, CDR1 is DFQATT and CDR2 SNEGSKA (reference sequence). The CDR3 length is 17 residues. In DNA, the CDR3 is TGCAGTGCTAGACGCCGGGGATCCCAGGCCGTGCGCTATGGCTACACCTTC. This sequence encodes CSARRRGSQAVRYGYTF.

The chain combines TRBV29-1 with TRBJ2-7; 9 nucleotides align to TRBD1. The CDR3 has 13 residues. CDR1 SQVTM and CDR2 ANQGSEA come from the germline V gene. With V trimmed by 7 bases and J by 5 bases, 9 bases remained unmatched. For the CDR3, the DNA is TGCAGCGCCAGGGGACAGGGCAACGACGAGCAGTACTTC. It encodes CSARGQGNDEQYF.

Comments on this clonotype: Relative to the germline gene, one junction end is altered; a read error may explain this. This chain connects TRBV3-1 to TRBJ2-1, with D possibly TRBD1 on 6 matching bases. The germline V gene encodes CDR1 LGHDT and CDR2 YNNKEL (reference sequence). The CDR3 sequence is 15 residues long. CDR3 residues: CANSQDPRTDNEQFF. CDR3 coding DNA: TGTGCCAACAGCCAAGATCCAAGGACAGACAATGAGCAGTTCTTC.

The CDR3 sequence is CSARGTSGVQTQYF. The CDR3 bases are TGCAGTGCTAGAGGGACTAGCGGGGTACAGACCCAGTACTTC. V is TRBV20-1 and J is TRBJ2-5, with 12 bases aligning to TRBD2. The germline gives CDR1 DFQATT, CDR2 SNEGSKA (reference sequence). The CDR3 loop spans 14 amino acids. The J segment lost 6 bases and the V segment lost 1 base, leaving 3 bases of the junction unmatched.

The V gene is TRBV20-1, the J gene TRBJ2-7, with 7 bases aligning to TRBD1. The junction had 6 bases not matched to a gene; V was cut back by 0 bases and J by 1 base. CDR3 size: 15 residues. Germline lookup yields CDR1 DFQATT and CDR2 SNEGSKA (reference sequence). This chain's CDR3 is CSARDARQGSYEQYF. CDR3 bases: TGCAGTGCTAGAGATGCCCGACAGGGTTCCTACGAGCAGTACTTC.